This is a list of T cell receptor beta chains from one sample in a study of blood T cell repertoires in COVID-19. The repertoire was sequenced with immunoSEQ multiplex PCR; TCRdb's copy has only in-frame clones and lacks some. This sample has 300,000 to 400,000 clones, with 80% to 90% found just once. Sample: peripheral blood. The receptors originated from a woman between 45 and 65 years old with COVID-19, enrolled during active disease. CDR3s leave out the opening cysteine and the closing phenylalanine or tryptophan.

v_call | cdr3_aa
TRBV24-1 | ATSDSEQGAAGETQY
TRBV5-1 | ASSLVVLDRATGELF
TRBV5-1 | ASSPSTGLAGAF
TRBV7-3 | ASSPSPVDTGELF
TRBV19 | ASSIRTSGRASEQF
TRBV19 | AASGLAGTSDTQY
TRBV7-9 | ASSHPQGPHYGYT
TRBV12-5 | ASGIQLAGGLSEQF
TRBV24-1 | ATSDVGQGTTNEKLF
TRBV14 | ASSQGAGGRPQETQY
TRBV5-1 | ASSAVSSGRTEAF
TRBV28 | ASSFPKEMASGHNPDTQY
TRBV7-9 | ASSLTGTSLSEQF
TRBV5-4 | ASTQAGERTDTQY
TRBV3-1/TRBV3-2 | ASSPLQGSRSEAF
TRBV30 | AWTPGRGTETQY
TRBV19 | ASRGTGVNYNEQF
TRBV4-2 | ASSQVSSDTQY
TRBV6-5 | ASSLTGGSEKLF
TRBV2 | ASSRSTGFYEQY
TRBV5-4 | ASSGGGLAYEQY
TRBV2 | ASSTGTSYDNEQF
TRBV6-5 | ASIKTSGSYEQY
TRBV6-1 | ASSEGGQPSYGYT
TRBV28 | ASLGDRVRYEQY
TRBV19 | AVGVAGGDYEQY
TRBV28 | ASRSRLGVRMQGNTIY
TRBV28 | ASSHRQEETQY
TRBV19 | ASSQQGGNQPQH
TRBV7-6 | ASSSGTGRNQPQH
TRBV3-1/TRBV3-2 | ASSQDPRTGTGGSPLH
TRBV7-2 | ASSLGTGGAGYEQY
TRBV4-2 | ASSPRRVTGGNQETQY
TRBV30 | AWDRMNTEAF
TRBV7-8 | ASSSGGRGTDTQY
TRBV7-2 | ASSLAITSGRPREQF